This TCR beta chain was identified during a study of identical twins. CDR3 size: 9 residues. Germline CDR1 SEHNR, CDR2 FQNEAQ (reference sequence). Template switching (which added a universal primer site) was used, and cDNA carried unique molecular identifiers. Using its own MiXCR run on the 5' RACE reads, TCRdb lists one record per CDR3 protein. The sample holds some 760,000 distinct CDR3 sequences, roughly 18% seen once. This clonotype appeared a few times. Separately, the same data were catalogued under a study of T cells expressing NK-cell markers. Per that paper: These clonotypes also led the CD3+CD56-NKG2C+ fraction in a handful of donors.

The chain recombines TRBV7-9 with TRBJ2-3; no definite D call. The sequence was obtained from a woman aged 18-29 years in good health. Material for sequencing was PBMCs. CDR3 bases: TGTCCGCGCACAGATACGCAGTATTTT. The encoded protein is CPRTDTQYF.